This T cell receptor (beta chain) comes out of a study of cytomegalovirus exposure and HLA in healthy donors. Notes on the study in general: Among the sequence variants, a highly shared cluster was likely an artifact of sequencing.

Amplification used 60 Vbeta primers and 13 Jbeta primers. Only in-frame clones appear in the TCRdb table, and some are missing; sequencing was by immunoSEQ multiplex PCR. The table records around 230,000 clones, roughly 73% of them present only once. The germline V and J ends were trimmed by 4 bases and 2 bases, with 15 bases remaining between them. The CDR3 length is 16 residues. Per the germline V gene, CDR1 is SEHNR and CDR2 is FQNEAQ (reference sequence). Concerning this clone itself: Its matching antigen is unknown.

Material for sequencing was PBMCs. This receptor was identified in a boy between 5 and 17 years old in good health and CMV-seronegative. This chain joins TRBV7-9 and TRBJ1-3, with D possibly TRBD1 on 6 matching bases. CDR3 DNA sequence: TGTGCCAGCAGCTCCTCGACAGGCCTCCCTGGAAACACCATATATTTT. Protein sequence: CASSSSTGLPGNTIYF.